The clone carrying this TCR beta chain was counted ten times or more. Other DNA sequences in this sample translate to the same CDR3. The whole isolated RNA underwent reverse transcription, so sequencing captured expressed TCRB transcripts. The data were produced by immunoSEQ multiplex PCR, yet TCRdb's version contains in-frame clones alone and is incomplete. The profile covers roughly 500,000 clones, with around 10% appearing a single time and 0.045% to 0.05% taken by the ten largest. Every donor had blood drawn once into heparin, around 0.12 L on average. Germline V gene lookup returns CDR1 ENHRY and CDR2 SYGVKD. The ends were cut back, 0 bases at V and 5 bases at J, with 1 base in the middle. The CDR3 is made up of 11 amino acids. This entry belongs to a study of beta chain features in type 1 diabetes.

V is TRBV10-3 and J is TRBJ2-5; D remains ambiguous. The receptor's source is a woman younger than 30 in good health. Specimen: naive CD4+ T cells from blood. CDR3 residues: CAISESETQYF. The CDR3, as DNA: TGTGCCATCAGTGAGTCGGAGACCCAGTACTTC.